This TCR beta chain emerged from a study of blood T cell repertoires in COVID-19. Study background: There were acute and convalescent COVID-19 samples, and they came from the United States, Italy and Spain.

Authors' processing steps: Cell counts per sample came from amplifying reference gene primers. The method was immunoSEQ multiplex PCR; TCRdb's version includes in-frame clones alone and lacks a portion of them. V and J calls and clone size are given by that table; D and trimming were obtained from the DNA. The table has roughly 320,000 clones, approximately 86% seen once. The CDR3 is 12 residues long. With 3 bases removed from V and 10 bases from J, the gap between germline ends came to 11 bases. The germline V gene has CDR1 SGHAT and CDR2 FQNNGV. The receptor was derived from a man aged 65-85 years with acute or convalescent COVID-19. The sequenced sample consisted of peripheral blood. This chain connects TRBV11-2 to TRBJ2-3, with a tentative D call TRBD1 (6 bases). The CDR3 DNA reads TGTGCCAGCAGCTTTAACAGGGATGCGCAGTATTTT. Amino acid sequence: CASSFNRDAQYF.